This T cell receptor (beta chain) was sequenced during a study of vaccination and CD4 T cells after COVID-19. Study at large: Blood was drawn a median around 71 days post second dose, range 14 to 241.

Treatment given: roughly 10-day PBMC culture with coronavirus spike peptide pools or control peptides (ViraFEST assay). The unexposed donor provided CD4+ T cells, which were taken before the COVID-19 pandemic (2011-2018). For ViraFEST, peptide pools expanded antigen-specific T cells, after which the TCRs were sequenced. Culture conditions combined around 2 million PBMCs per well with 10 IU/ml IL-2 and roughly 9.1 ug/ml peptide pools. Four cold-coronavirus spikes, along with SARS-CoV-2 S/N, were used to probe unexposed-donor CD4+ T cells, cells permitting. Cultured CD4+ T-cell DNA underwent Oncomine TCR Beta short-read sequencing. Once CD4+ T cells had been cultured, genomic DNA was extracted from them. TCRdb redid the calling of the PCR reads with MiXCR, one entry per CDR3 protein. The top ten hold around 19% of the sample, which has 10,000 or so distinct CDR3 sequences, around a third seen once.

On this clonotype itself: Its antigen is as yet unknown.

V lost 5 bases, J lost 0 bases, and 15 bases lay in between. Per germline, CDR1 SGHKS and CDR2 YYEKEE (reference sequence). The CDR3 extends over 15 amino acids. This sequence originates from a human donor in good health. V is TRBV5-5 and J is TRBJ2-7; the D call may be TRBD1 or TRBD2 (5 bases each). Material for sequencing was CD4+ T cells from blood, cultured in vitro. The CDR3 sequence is CASRPLGRSSYEQYF. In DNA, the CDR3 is TGTGCCAGCAGGCCTTTGGGACGGAGCTCCTACGAGCAGTACTTC.